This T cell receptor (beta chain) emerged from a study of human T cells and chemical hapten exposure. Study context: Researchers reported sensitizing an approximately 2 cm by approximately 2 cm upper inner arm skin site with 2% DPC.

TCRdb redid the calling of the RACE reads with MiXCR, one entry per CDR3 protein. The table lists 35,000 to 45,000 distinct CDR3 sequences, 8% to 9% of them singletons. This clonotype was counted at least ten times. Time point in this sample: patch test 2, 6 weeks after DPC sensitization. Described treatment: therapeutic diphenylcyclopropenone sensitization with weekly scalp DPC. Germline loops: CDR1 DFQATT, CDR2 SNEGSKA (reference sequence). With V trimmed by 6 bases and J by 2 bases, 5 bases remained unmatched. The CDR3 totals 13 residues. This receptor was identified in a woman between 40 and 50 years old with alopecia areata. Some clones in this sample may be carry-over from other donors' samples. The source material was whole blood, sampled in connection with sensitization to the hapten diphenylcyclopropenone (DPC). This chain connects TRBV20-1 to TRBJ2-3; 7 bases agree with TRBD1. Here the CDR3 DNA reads TGCAGTGCCGAGACAGGGTTCACAGATACGCAGTATTTT. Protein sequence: CSAETGFTDTQYF.